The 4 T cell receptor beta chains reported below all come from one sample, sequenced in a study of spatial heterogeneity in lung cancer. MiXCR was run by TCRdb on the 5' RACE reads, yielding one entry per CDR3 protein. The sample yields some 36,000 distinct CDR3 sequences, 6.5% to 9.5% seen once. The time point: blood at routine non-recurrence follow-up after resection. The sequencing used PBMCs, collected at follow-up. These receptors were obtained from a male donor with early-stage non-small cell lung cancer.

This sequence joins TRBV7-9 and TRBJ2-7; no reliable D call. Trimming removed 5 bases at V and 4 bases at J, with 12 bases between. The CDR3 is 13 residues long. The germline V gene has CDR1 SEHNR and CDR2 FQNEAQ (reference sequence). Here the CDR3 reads CASSPKSEYEQYF. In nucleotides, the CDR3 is TGTGCCAGCAGCCCTAAGAGTGAATACGAGCAGTACTTC.

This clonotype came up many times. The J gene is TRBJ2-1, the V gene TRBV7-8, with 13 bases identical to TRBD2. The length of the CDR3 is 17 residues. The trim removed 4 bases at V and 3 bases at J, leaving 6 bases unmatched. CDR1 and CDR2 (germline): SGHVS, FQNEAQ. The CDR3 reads CASSYWTSGGVYNEQFF. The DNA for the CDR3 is TGTGCCAGCAGCTATTGGACTAGCGGGGGTGTCTACAATGAGCAGTTCTTC.

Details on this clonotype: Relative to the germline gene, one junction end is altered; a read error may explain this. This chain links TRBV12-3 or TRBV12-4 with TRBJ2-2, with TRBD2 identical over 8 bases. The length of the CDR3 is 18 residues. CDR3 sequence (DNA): TGTGTCAGCAGTCCAACTAGCGGCAAAGGTGTTAGCACCGGGGAGCTGTTTTTT. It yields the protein CVSSPTSGKGVSTGELFF.

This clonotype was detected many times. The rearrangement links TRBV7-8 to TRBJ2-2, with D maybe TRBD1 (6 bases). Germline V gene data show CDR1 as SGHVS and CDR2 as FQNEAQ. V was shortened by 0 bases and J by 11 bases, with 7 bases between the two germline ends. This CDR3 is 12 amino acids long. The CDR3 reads CASSLAGTELFF. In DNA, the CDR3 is TGTGCCAGCAGCTTAGCTGGGACAGAGCTGTTTTTT.